This entry lists 5 T cell receptor beta chains sequenced from one sample in a study of human T cells and chemical hapten exposure. Time point in this sample: patch test 2, 6 weeks after DPC sensitization. Treatment here: therapeutic diphenylcyclopropenone sensitization with weekly scalp DPC. TCRdb re-analysed the RACE reads in MiXCR, keeping a single row per CDR3 protein. This table holds 350,000 to 400,000 distinct CDR3 sequences, just under 6.5% found once. This material consisted of whole blood, taken in connection with sensitization to the hapten diphenylcyclopropenone (DPC). These receptors were obtained from a woman aged 18 to 35 with alopecia areata. Some clones in this sample may be carry-over from other donors' samples.

This clonotype showed up many times. The chain employs TRBV6-5 and TRBJ2-1; D possibly matches TRBD1 or TRBD2 (5 bases each). The germline gives CDR1 MNHEY, CDR2 SVGAGI. There are 11 residues in the CDR3. Trimming shortened V by 6 bases and J by 10 bases, and 10 bases separated the two germline ends. The CDR3 DNA sequence: TGTGCCAGCAGAACTGGGGGAGAGCAGTTCTTC. It encodes CASRTGGEQFF.

The table lists this clonotype with many counts. The chain has TRBV7-9 and TRBJ1-1; D gene uncertain. The CDR3 consists of 14 residues. Per germline, CDR1 SEHNR and CDR2 FQNEAQ (reference sequence). V lost 3 bases, J lost 1 base, and 9 bases lay in between. CDR3 amino acids: CASSLLGPNTEAFF. The CDR3 DNA reads TGTGCCAGCAGCTTGTTAGGGCCGAACACTGAAGCTTTCTTT.

This clonotype was found many times. The rearrangement links TRBV12-3 or TRBV12-4 to TRBJ1-1; D is unclear. CDR3 length: 12 amino acids. Trimming took 6 bases from V and 5 from J, leaving 10 bases between them. The CDR3 loop is CASSYQSTEAFF. The DNA for the CDR3 is TGTGCCAGCAGCTACCAGAGTACTGAAGCTTTCTTT.

There are a few counts of this clonotype. The chain combines TRBV20-1 with TRBJ1-4; D is ambiguous. V was cut by 3 bases and J by 0 bases, with 5 bases left in between. CDR1 is DFQATT and CDR2 is SNEGSKA in the germline V gene (reference sequence). The length of the CDR3 is 13 residues. Here the CDR3 DNA reads TGCAGTGCTAGTAGCTCAACTAATGAAAAACTGTTTTTT. This sequence encodes CSASSSTNEKLFF.

This clonotype was picked up many times. The CDR3 reads CASSPLAGGPYNEQFF. DNA of the CDR3: TGTGCCAGCAGCCCCTTAGCGGGGGGGCCCTACAATGAGCAGTTCTTC. The chain combines TRBV3-1 with TRBJ2-1; TRBD2 matches at 11 bases. In germline, CDR1 is LGHDT, CDR2 YNNKEL (reference sequence). This CDR3 is built from 16 residues. Trimming took 4 bases from V and 2 from J; bases not matched to a gene: 4.